This T cell receptor (beta chain) was observed in a study of blood T cell repertoires in COVID-19. Study overall: Samples came from the United States, Italy and Spain, spanning acute and convalescent COVID-19.

Cohorts were assigned according to the clinical history that participants reported. Donors of Cohort 3 who recovered were those that had two negative PCRs, clearance, or symptom resolution. From germline, CDR1 is MNHEY and CDR2 SVGAGI. The CDR3 extends over 15 amino acids. Trimming at V came to 7 bases and at J to 4 bases, leaving 11 bases not matched to a gene. In the authors' methods: Reference gene primer amplification gave estimated nucleated cell counts. Method: immunoSEQ multiplex PCR; TCRdb's copy keeps in-frame clones and lacks some. V, J and clone size were drawn from that table, and D and trimming were deduced from the DNA. The table has some 300,000 clones, over 75% seen once.

The TCR sequence derives from a woman aged 25 to 45 who had recovered from COVID-19. This chain links TRBV6-5 with TRBJ1-2; 8 nucleotides match TRBD1. The sequenced sample was PBMCs or T cells enriched from blood (not recorded which). CDR3 sequence reads: CASTKTGGRRYGYTF. The CDR3 DNA follows: TGTGCCAGCACAAAAACAGGGGGGCGCCGCTATGGCTACACCTTC.